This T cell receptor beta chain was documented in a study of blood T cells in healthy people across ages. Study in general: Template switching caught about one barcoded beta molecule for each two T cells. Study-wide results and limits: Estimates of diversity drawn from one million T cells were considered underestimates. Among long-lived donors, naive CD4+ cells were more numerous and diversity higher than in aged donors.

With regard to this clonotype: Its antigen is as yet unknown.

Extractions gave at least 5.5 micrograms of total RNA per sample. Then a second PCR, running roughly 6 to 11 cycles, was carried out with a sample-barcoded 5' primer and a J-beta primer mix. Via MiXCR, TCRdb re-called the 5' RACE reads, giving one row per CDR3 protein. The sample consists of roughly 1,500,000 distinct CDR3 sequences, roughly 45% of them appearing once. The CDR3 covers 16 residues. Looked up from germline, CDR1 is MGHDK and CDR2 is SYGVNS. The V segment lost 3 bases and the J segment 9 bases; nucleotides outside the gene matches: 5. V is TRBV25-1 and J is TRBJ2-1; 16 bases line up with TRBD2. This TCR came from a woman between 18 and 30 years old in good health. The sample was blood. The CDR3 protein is CASSDSGTSGGGEQFF. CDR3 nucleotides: TGTGCCAGCAGTGACTCCGGGACTAGCGGGGGGGGTGAGCAGTTCTTC.